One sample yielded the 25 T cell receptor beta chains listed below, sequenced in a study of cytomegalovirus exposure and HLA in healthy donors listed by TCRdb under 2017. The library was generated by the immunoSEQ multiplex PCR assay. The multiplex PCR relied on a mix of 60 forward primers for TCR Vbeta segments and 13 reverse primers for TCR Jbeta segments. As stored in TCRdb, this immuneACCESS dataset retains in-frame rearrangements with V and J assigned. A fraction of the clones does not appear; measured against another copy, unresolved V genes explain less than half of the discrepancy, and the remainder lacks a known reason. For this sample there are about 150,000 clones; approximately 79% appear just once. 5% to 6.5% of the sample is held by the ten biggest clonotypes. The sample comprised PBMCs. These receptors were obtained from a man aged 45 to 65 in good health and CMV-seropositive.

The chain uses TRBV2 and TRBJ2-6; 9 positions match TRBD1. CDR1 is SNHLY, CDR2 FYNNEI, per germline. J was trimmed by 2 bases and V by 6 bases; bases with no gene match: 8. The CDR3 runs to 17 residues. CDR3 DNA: TGTGCCAGCAGCCCCGGGACAGGGATAGCTGGGGCCAACGTCCTGACTTTC. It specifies CASSPGTGIAGANVLTF.

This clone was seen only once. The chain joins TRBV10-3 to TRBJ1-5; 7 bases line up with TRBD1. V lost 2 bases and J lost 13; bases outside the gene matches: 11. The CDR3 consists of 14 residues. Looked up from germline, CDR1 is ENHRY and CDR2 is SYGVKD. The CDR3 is CAISETGAQSGQHF. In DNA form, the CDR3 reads TGTGCCATCAGTGAGACAGGGGCCCAAAGTGGACAGCATTTT.

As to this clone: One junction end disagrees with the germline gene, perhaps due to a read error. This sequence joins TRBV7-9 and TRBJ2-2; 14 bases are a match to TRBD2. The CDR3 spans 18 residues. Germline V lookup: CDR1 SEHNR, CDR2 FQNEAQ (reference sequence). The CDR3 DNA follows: TGTTCCAGCAGCCTCGGGACTAGCGGGAGAAGCGGCACCGGGGAGCTGTTTTTT. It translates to CSSSLGTSGRSGTGELFF. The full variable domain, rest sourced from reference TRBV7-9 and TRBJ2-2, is DTGVSQNPRHKITKRGQNVTFRCDPISEHNRLYWYRQTLGQGPEFLTYFQNEAQLEKSRLLSDRFSAERPKGSFSTLEIQRTEQGDSAMYLCSSSLGTSGRSGTGELFFGEGSRLTVL.

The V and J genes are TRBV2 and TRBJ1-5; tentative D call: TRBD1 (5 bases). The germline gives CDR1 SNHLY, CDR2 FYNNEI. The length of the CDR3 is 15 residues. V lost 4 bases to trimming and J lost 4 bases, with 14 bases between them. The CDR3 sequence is CASSAVLAGNQPQHF. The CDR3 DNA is TGTGCCAGCAGTGCGGTCTTGGCAGGGAATCAGCCCCAGCATTTT.

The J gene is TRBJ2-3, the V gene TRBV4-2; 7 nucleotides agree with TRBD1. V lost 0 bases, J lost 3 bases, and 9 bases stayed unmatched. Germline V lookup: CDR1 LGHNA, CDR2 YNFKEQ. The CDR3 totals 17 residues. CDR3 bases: TGTGCCAGCAGCCAAGATGGTGGTAGACAGGGAACAGATACGCAGTATTTT. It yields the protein CASSQDGGRQGTDTQYF.

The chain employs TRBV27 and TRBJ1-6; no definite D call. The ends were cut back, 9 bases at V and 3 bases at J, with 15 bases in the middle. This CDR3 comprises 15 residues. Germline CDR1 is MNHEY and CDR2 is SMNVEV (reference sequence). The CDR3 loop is CASSRSNIYNSPLHF. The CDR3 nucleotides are TGTGCCAGTTCGCGGTCCAATATCTATAATTCACCCCTCCACTTT.

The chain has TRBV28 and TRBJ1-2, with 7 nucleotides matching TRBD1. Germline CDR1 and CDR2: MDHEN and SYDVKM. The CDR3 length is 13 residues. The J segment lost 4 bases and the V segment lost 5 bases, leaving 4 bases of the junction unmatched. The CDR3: CASSLGTVYGYTF. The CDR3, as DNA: TGTGCCAGCAGTCTCGGGACAGTCTATGGCTACACCTTC.

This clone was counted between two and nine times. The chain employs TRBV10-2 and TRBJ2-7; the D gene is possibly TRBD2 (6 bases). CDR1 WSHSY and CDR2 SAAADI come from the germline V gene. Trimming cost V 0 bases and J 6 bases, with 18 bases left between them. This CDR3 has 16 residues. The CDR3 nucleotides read TGCGCCAGCAGTGAGTCATCGGCTAGCGTCTTTGCCGAGCAGTACTTC. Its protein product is CASSESSASVFAEQYF.

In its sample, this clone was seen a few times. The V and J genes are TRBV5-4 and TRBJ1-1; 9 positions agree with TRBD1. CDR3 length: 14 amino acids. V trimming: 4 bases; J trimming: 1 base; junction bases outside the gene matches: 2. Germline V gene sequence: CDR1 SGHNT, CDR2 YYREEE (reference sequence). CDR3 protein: CASSRDRANTEAFF. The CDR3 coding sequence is TGTGCCAGCAGCCGGGACAGGGCGAACACTGAAGCTTTCTTT.

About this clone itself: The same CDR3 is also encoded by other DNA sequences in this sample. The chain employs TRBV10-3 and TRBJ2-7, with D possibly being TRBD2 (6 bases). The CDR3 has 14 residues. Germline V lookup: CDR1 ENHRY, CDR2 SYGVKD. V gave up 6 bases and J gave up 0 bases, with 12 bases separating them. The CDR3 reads CAISPGRSSYEQYF. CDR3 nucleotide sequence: TGTGCCATCAGCCCCGGGAGAAGCTCCTACGAGCAGTACTTC.

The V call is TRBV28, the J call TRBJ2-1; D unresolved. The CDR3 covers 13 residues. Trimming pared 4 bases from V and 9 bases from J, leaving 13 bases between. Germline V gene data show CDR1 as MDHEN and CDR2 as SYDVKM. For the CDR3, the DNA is TGTGCCAGCAGTTCCTCATTAGCTTCTGAGCAGTTCTTC. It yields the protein CASSSSLASEQFF.

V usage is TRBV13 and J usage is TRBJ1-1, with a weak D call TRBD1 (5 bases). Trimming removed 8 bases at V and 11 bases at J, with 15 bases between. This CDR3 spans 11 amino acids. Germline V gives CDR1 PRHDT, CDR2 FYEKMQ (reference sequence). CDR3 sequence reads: CASSAGARAFF. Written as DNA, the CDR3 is TGTGCCAGCTCCGCTGGGGCCAGGGCTTTCTTT.

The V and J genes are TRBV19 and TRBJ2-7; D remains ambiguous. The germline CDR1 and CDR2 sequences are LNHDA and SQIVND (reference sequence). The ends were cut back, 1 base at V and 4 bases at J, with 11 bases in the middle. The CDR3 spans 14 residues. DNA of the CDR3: TGTGCCAGTAGTATAGGGCGGCTTTCTTACGAGCAGTACTTC. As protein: CASSIGRLSYEQYF.

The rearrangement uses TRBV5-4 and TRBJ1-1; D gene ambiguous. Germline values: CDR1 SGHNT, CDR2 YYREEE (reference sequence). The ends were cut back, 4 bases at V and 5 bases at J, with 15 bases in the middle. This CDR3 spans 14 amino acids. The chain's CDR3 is CASSLDLMRTEAFF. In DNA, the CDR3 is TGTGCCAGCAGCCTGGACTTAATGAGGACTGAAGCTTTCTTT.

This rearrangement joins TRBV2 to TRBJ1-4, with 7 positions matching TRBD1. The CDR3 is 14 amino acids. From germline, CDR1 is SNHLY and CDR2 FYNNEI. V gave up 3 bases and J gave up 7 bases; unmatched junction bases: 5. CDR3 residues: CASSDRGWGEKLFF. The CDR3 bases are TGTGCCAGCAGTGACAGGGGGTGGGGTGAAAAACTGTTTTTT.

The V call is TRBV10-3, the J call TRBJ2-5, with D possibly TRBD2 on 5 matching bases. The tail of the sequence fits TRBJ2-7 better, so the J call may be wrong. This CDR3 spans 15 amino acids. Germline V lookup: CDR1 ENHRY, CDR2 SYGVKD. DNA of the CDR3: TGTGCCATCAGTGCCCGGGCGAGCGGCACCTACGAGCAGTACTTC. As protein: CAISARASGTYEQYF.

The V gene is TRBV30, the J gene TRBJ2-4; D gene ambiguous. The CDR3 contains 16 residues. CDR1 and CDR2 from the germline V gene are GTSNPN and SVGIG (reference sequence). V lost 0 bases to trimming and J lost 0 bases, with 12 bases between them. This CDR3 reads CAWSVRLGLAKNIQYF. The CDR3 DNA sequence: TGTGCCTGGAGTGTCCGACTCGGCCTAGCCAAAAACATTCAGTACTTC.

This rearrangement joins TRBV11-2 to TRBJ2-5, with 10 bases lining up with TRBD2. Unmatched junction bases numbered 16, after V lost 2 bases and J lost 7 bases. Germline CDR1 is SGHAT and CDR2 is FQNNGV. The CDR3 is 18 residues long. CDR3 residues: CASSLFSFGLAAPGTQYF. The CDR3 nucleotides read TGTGCCAGCAGCTTATTTTCTTTCGGACTAGCGGCGCCCGGGACCCAGTACTTC.

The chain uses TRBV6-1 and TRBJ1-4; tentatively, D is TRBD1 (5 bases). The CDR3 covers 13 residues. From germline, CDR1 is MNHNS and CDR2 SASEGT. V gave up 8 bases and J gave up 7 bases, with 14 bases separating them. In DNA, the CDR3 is TGTGCCAGCGGCTCGACAAGGGGTGAAAAACTGTTTTTT. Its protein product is CASGSTRGEKLFF.

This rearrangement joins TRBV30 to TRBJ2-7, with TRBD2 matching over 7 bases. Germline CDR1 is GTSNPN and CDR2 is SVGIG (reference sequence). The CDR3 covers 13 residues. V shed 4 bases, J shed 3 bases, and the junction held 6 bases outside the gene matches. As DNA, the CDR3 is TGTGCCTGGAACGCGGGAGCAAACTACGAGCAGTACTTC. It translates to CAWNAGANYEQYF. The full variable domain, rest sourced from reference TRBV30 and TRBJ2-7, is SQTIHQWPATLVQPVGSPLSLECTVEGTSNPNLYWYRQAAGRGLQLLFYSVGIGQISSEVPQNLSASRPQDRQFILSSKKLLLSDSGFYLCAWNAGANYEQYFGPGTRLTVT.

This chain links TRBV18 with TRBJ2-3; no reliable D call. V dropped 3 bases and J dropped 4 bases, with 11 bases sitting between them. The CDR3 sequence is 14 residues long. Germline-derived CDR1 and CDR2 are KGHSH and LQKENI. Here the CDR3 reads CASSPLRQADTQYF. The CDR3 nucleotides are TGTGCCAGCTCACCCCTCCGGCAGGCAGATACGCAGTATTTT.

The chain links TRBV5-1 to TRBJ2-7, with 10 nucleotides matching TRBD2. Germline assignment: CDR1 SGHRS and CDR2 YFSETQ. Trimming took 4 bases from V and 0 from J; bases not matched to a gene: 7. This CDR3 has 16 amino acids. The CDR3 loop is CASSTRTSGSSYEQYF. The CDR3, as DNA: TGCGCCAGCAGCACCCGGACTAGCGGTAGCTCCTACGAGCAGTACTTC.

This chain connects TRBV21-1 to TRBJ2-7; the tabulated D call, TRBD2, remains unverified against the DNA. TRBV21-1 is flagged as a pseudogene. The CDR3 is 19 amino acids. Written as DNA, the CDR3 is TGTGCCAGCAGCAGGCACAAGCCGACTAGCGGGGCGGACGGGGGCGAGCAGTACTTC. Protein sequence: CASSRHKPTSGADGGEQYF.

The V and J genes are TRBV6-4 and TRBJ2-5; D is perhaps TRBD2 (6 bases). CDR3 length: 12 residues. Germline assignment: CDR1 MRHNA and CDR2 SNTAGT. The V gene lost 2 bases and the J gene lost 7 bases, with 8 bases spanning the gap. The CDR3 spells CASSDEGGTQYF. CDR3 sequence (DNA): TGTGCCAGCAGTGACGAGGGAGGGACCCAGTACTTC.

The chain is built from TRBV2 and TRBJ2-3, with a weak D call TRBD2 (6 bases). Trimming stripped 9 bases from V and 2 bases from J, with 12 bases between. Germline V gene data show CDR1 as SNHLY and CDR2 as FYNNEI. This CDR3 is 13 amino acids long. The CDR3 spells CASGTGITDTQYF. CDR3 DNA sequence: TGTGCCAGTGGGACTGGGATCACAGATACGCAGTATTTT.